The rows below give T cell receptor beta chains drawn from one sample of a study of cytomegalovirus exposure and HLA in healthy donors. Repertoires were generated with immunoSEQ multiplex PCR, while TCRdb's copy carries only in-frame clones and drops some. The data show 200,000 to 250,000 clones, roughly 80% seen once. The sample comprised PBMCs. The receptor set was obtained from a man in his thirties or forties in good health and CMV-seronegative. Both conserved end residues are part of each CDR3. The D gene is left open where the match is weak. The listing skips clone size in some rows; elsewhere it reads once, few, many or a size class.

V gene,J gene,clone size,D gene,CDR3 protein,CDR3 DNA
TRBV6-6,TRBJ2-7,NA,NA,CASSPGGTVYEQYF,TGTGCCAGCAGCCCTGGGGGGACAGTATACGAGCAGTACTTC
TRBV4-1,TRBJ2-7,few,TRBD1,CASSQDDRAGYEQYF,TGCGCCAGCAGCCAAGACGACAGGGCGGGCTACGAGCAGTACTTC
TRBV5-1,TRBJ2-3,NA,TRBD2,CASSLARLAGLLPDTQYF,TGCGCCAGCAGCTTGGCCAGGCTAGCGGGGTTACTCCCAGATACGCAGTATTTT
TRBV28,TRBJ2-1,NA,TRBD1,CASSLDRTGSFSLNNEQFF,TGTGCCAGCAGTTTAGATCGGACAGGGTCGTTCTCTCTGAACAATGAGCAGTTCTTC
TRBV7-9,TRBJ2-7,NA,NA,CASSFSYEQYF,TGTGCCAGCAGCTTTTCTTACGAGCAGTACTTC
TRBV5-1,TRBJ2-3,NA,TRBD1,CASSLQGGTDTQYF,TGCGCCAGCAGCTTGCAGGGGGGCACAGATACGCAGTATTTT
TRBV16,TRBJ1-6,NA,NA,CASSSDWGSWNSPLHF,TGTGCCAGCAGCTCTGATTGGGGCTCCTGGAATTCACCCCTCCACTTT
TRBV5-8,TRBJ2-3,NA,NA,CASSLGGISTDTQYF,TGTGCCAGCAGCTTGGGGGGCATTTCCACAGATACGCAGTATTTT
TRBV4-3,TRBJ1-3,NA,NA,CASSQVDRSSGNTIYF,TGCGCCAGCAGCCAAGTTGACAGGTCCTCTGGAAACACCATATATTTT
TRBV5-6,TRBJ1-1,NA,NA,CASNLWGDTEAFF,TGTGCCAGCAACTTGTGGGGGGACACTGAAGCTTTCTTT
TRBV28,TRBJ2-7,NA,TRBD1,CASSPGPDRVGYEQYF,TGTGCCAGCAGTCCGGGACCTGACAGGGTCGGCTACGAGCAGTACTTC
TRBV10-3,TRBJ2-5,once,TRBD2,CATRRTSGAQETQYF,TGTGCCACACGACGGACTAGCGGGGCCCAAGAGACCCAGTACTTC
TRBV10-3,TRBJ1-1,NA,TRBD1,CATGQGSRNTEAFF,TGTGCCACTGGACAGGGGAGCCGGAACACTGAAGCTTTCTTT
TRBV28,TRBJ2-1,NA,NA,CASSPGINEQFF,TGTGCCAGCAGCCCAGGGATTAATGAGCAGTTCTTC
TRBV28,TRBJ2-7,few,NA,CASSRTRGTHYEQYF,TGTGCCAGCAGCCGCACTCGGGGGACTCACTACGAGCAGTACTTC
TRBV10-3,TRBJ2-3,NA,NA,CAISEDPGTDTQYF,TGTGCCATCAGTGAGGATCCGGGTACAGATACGCAGTATTTT
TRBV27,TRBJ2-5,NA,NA,CASSSGTGGRLTQYF,TGTGCCAGCAGTTCCGGGACGGGGGGCCGGTTGACCCAGTACTTC
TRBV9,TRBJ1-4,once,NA,CASSVVGAVEKLFF,TGTGCCAGCAGCGTAGTAGGGGCGGTTGAAAAACTGTTTTTT
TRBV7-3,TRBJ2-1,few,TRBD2,CASSPIAGSYNEQFF,TGTGCCAGCAGCCCAATAGCGGGTTCCTACAATGAGCAGTTCTTC
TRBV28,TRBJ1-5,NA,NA,CASGRVLSNQPQHF,TGTGCCAGCGGCAGGGTATTGAGCAATCAGCCCCAGCATTTT
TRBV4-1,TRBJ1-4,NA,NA,CASSQDSGIGPNEKLFF,TGCGCCAGCAGCCAAGATTCCGGGATAGGCCCCAATGAAAAACTGTTTTTT
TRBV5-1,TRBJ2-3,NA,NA,CASSGGPTDTQYF,TGCGCCAGCAGTGGGGGCCCCACAGATACGCAGTATTTT
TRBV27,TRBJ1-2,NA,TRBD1,CASSRRRDRDYGYTF,TGTGCCAGCAGTAGACGCCGGGACAGGGATTATGGCTACACCTTC
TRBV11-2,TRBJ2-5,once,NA,CASSLGYSQETQYF,TGTGCCAGCAGCTTAGGTTACAGTCAAGAGACCCAGTACTTC
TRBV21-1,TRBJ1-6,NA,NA,CASSKVLSAGSSLYNSPLHF,TGTGCCAGCAGCAAAGTTCTATCGGCGGGCAGTTCTCTGTATAATTCACCCCTCCACTTT
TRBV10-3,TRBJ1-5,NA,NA,CAISESTGQPQHF,TGTGCCATCAGTGAGTCGACGGGGCAGCCCCAGCATTTT
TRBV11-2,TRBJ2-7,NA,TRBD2,CASSSRLAGSNEQYF,TGTGCCAGCAGTTCTCGACTAGCGGGGTCTAACGAGCAGTACTTC
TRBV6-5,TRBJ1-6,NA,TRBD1,CASGTGKESPLHF,TGTGCCAGCGGGACAGGGAAGGAATCACCCCTCCACTTT
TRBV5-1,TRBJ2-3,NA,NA,CASSWEAEDTQYF,TGCGCCAGCAGCTGGGAGGCAGAAGATACGCAGTATTTT
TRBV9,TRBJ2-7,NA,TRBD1,CASSVRQGANSYEQYF,TGTGCCAGCAGCGTAAGGCAGGGGGCGAACTCCTACGAGCAGTACTTC
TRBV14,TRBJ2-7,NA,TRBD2,CASSRTSGGSYEQYF,TGTGCCAGCAGCCGAACTAGCGGGGGATCCTACGAGCAGTACTTC
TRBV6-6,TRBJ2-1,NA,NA,CASSETSTNEQFF,TGTGCCAGCAGTGAGACTTCCACCAATGAGCAGTTCTTC
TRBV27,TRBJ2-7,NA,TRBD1,CASRRQGAYEQYF,TGTGCCAGCAGGCGACAGGGGGCCTACGAGCAGTACTTC
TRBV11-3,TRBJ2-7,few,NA,CASSLTRTAEQYF,TGTGCCAGCAGCTTAACTAGAACGGCCGAGCAGTACTTC
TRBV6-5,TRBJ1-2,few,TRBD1,CASSPRNRGNGYTF,TGTGCCAGCAGCCCAAGAAACAGGGGAAATGGCTACACCTTC
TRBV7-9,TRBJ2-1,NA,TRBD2,CASSSILAGATNEQFF,TGTGCCAGCAGCTCGATACTAGCGGGGGCTACGAATGAGCAGTTCTTC
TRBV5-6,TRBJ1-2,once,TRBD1,CASGDQTGYYGYTF,TGTGCCAGCGGCGACCAGACAGGGTACTATGGCTACACCTTC
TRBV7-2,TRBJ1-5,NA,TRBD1,CASSFSGGTGRNQPQHF,TGTGCCAGCAGCTTCTCTGGCGGGACAGGGCGGAATCAGCCCCAGCATTTT
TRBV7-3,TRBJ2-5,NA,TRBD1,CASSKMPGQKQETQYF,TGTGCCAGCAGCAAAATGCCGGGACAGAAACAAGAGACCCAGTACTTC
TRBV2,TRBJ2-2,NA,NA,CASTRQPSNTGELFF,TGTGCCAGCACTAGACAGCCTTCGAACACCGGGGAGCTGTTTTTT
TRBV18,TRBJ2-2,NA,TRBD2,CASSPGLAGKTGELFF,TGTGCCAGCTCACCCGGACTAGCGGGGAAGACCGGGGAGCTGTTTTTT
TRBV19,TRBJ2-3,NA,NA,CASSVQRGDTQYF,TGTGCCAGTAGTGTCCAGAGGGGGGATACGCAGTATTTT
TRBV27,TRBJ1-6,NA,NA,CASGLPVGSPLHF,TGTGCCAGCGGACTGCCGGTTGGGTCACCCCTCCACTTT
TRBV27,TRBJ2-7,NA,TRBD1,CASSLVQGAYEQYF,TGTGCCAGCAGTTTGGTACAGGGGGCCTACGAGCAGTACTTC
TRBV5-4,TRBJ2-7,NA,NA,CASSPSGGNAYEQYF,TGTGCCAGCAGCCCGTCCGGGGGTAATGCCTACGAGCAGTACTTC
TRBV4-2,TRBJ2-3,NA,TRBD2,CASSQGLAGLSTDTQYF,TGTGCCAGCAGCCAAGGCCTAGCGGGGCTAAGCACAGATACGCAGTATTTT
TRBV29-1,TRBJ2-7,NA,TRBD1,CSVGGGQGSYEQYF,TGCAGCGTTGGGGGGGGACAGGGAAGCTACGAGCAGTACTTC
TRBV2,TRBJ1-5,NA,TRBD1,CASSQRTGASNQPQHF,TGTGCCAGCAGTCAACGTACAGGGGCTAGCAATCAGCCCCAGCATTTT
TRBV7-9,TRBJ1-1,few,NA,CASSLVTGSTEAFF,TGTGCCAGCAGTCTTGTGACAGGCAGCACTGAAGCTTTCTTT